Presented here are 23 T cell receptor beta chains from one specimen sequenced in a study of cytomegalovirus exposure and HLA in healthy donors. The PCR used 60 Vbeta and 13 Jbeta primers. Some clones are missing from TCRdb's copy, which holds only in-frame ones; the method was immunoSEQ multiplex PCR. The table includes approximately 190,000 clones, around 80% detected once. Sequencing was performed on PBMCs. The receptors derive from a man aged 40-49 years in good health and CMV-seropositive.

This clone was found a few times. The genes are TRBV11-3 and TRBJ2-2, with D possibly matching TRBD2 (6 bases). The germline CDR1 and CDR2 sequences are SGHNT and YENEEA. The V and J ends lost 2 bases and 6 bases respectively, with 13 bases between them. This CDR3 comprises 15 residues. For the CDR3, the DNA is TGTGCCAGCAGCTTACAAGTGGGAGGTCCCGGGGAGCTGTTTTTT. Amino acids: CASSLQVGGPGELFF.

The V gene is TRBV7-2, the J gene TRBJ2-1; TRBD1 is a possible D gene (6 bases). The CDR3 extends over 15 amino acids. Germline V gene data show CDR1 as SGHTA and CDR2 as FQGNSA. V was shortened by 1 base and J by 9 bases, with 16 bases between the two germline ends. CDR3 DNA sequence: TGTGCCAGCAGCTTAGTAGGGAGTCAAGGGGGTGAGCAGTTCTTC. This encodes CASSLVGSQGGEQFF.

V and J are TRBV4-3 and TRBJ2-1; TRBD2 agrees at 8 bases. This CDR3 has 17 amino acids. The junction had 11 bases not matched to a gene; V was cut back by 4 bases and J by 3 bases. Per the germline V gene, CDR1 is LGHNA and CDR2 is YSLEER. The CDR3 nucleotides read TGCGCCAGCAGCCCCCAGCGGGTAGCGGGAATCTACAATGAGCAGTTCTTC. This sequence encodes CASSPQRVAGIYNEQFF.

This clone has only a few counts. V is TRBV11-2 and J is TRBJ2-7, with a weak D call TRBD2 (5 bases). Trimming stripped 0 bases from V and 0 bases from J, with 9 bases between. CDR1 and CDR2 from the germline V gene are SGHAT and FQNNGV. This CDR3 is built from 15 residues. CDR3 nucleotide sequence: TGTGCCAGCAGCTTAGATCCGGGGTACTCCTACGAGCAGTACTTC. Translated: CASSLDPGYSYEQYF.

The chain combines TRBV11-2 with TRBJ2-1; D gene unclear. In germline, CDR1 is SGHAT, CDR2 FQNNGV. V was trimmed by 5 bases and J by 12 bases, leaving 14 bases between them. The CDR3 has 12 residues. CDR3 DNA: TGTGCCAGCAGCGACGAGGCGGTGGGGCAGTTCTTC. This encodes CASSDEAVGQFF. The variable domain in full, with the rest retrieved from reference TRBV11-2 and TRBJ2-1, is EAGVAQSPRYKIIEKRQSVAFWCNPISGHATLYWYQQILGQGPKLLIQFQNNGVVDDSQLPKDRFSAERLKGVDSTLKIQPAKLEDSAVYLCASSDEAVGQFFGPGTRLTVL.

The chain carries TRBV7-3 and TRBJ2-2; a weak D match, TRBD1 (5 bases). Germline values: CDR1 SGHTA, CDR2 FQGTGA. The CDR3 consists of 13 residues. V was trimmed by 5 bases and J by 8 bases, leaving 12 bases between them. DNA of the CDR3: TGTGCCAGCAGCATGGACAACATGGGGGAGCTGTTTTTT. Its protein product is CASSMDNMGELFF.

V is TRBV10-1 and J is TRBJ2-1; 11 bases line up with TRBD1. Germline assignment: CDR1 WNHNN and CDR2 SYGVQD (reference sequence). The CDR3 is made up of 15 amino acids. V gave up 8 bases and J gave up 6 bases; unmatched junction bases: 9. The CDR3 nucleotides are TGCGCCAGCCAACGTGGCGGACAGGGGGCCAATGAGCAGTTCTTC. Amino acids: CASQRGGQGANEQFF.

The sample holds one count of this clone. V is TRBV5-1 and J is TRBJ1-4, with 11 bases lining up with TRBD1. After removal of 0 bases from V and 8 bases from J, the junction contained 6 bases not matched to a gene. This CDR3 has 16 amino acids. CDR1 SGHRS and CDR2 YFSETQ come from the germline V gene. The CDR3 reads CASSLGDRDRGEKLFF. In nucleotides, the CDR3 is TGCGCCAGCAGCTTGGGGGACCGGGACAGGGGGGAAAAACTGTTTTTT.

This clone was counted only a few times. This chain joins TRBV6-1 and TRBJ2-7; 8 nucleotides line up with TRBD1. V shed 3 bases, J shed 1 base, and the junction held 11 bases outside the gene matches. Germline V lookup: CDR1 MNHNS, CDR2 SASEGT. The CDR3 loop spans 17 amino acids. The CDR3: CASSDPWTGIRSYEQYF. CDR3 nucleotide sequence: TGTGCCAGCAGTGACCCATGGACAGGGATAAGGTCCTACGAGCAGTACTTC.

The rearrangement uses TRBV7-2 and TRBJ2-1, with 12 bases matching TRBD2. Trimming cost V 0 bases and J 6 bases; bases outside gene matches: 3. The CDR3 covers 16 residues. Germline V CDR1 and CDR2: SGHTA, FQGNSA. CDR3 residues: CASSLASSGRGNEQFF. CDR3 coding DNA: TGTGCCAGCAGCTTAGCCTCTAGCGGGAGGGGCAATGAGCAGTTCTTC.

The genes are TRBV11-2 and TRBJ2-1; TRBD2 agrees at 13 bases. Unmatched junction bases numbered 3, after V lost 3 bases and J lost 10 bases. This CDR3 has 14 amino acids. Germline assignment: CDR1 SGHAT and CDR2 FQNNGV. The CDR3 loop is CASSLRTSGGEQFF. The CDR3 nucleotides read TGTGCCAGCAGCTTGAGGACTAGCGGGGGAGAGCAGTTCTTC.

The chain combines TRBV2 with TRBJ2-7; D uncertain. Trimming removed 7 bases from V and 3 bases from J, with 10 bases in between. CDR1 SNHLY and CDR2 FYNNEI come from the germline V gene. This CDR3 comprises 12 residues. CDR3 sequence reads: CASTVENYEQYF. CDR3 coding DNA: TGTGCCAGCACCGTAGAGAACTACGAGCAGTACTTC.

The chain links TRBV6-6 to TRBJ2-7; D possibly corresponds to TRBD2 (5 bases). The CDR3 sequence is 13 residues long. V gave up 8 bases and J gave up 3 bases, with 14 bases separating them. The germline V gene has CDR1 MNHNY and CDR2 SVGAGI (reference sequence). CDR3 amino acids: CASARDRGYEQYF. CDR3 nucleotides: TGTGCCAGCGCCCGGGATCGGGGCTACGAGCAGTACTTC.

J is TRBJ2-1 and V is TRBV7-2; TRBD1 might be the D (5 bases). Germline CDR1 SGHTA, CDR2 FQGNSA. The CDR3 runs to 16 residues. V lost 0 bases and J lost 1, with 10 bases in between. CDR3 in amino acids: CASSLAPDTSYNEQFF. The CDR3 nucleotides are TGTGCCAGCAGCTTAGCTCCGGACACATCCTACAATGAGCAGTTCTTC.

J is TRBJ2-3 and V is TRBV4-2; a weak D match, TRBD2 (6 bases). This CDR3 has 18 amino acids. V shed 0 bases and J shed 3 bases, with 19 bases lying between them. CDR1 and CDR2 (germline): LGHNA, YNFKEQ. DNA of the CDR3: TGTGCCAGCAGCCAAGATAAACCGGGACTCGGGGCAACAGATACGCAGTATTTT. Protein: CASSQDKPGLGATDTQYF.

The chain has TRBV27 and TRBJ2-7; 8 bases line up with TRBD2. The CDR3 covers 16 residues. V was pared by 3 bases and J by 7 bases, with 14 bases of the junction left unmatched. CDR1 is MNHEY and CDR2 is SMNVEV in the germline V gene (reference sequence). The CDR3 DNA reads TGTGCCAGCAGTTTCTCTACCGGGACTAGGACGTGGGAGCAGTACTTC. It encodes CASSFSTGTRTWEQYF.

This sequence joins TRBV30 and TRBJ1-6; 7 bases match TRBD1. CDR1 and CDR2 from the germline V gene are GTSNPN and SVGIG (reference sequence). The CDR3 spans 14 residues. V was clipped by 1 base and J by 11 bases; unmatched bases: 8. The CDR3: CAWSEQGPGTPLHF. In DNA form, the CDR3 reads TGTGCCTGGAGTGAACAGGGGCCTGGCACACCCCTCCACTTT.

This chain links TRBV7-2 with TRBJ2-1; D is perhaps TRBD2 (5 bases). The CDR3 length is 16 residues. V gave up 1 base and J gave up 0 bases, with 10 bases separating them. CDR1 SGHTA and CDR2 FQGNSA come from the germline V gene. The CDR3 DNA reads TGTGCCAGCAGCTTAGGCGGGCCGAGCTCCTACAATGAGCAGTTCTTC. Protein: CASSLGGPSSYNEQFF.

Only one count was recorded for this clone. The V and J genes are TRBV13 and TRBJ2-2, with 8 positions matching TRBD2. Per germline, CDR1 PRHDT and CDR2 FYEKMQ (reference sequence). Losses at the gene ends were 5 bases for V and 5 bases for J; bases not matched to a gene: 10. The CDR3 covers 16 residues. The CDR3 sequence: CASSLSQAGGTGELFF. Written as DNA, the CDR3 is TGTGCCAGCAGCCTATCCCAGGCGGGAGGTACCGGGGAGCTGTTTTTT.

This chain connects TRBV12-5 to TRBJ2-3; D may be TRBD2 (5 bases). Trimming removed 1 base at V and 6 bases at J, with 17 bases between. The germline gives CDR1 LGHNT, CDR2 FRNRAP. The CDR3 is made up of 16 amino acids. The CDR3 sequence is CASGLASWEFRDTQYF. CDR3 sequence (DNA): TGTGCTAGTGGTTTGGCGAGCTGGGAGTTTCGCGATACGCAGTATTTT.

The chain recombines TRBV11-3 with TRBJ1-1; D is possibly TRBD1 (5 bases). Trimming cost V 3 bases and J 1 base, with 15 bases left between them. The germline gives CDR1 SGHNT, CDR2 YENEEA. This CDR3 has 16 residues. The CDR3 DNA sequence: TGTGCCAGCAGCTTCGGGGGAGACGCTTCGAACACTGAAGCTTTCTTT. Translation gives CASSFGGDASNTEAFF.

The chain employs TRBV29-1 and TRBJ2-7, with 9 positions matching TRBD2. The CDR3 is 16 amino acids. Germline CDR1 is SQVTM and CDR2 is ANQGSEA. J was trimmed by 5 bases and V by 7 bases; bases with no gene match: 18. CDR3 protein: CSAISPIRGRVNEQYF. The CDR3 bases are TGCAGCGCCATCTCCCCTATTCGCGGGAGGGTAAACGAGCAGTACTTC.

The CDR3 spells CAISARESNEQFF. The CDR3 DNA is TGTGCCATCAGTGCCCGGGAGAGTAATGAGCAGTTCTTC. The chain employs TRBV10-3 and TRBJ2-1; a weak D match, TRBD2 (6 bases). The V gene's germline CDR1 is ENHRY and CDR2 SYGVKD. Trimming removed 4 bases at V and 7 bases at J, with 11 bases between. The CDR3 length is 13 residues.